Reported below is one T cell receptor beta chain. These data are taken from a study of Ad26.COV2.S vaccination and SARS-CoV-2 variants. Turning to the study itself: Donor joined the COV1001 Ad26.COV2.S trial arm.

Treatment: roughly 19 received Ad26.COV2.S at low or high dose, single or two shots; about 5 received placebo; per-sample allocation not given. Day 63 after the first vaccine or placebo injection was the time point for sampling. The vaccine delivered Wuhan-strain SARS-CoV-2 spike through an Ad26 vector. Some clones are missing from TCRdb's copy, which holds only in-frame ones; the method was immunoSEQ multiplex PCR. The top ten clones hold about 2.5% of a sample with 350,000 to 550,000 clones, 80% to 90% of them seen once. This CDR3 has 18 residues. In germline, CDR1 is SGHRS, CDR2 YFSETQ. V gave up 0 bases and J gave up 0 bases; unmatched junction bases: 7.

The genes are TRBV5-1 and TRBJ2-3; 10 nucleotides line up with TRBD2. The sample in question was peripheral blood, obtained in a trial of Ad26.COV2.S vaccine versus placebo. The sequence derives from a person aged 18-65 years who received the Ad26.COV2.S COVID-19 vaccine or a placebo. The CDR3 reads CASSLGTSGRSSTDTQYF. For the CDR3, the DNA is TGCGCCAGCAGCTTGGGGACTAGCGGACGTAGTAGCACAGATACGCAGTATTTT. The full variable domain, its missing parts supplied by reference TRBV5-1 and TRBJ2-3, is KAGVTQTPRYLIKTRGQQVTLSCSPISGHRSVSWYQQTPGQGLQFLFEYFSETQRNKGNFPGRFSGRQFSNSRSEMNVSTLELGDSALYLCASSLGTSGRSSTDTQYFGPGTRLTVL.